This entry lists 19 T cell receptor beta chains sequenced from one sample in a study of T cells in Graves' hyperthyroidism and ophthalmopathy. The TCR beta CDR3 regions underwent amplification using RNA transcripts as the source. Initially, a first-round RT-PCR of the TCR CDR3 employed the HTBI primer set. TCRdb reprocessed the multiplex PCR reads with MiXCR, giving one entry per CDR3 protein. The sample shows about 250,000 distinct CDR3 sequences, approximately 23% of them seen only once. Sequencing input: blood. The receptors were gathered from a woman aged 40 to 50 with Graves' ophthalmopathy.

Only a few counts were recorded for this clonotype. V gene TRBV12-3 or TRBV12-4 combines with J gene TRBJ1-5; perhaps TRBD1 as D (6 bases). The CDR3 runs to 16 residues. Trimming took off 2 bases at V and 6 bases at J, with 17 bases between the two ends. The CDR3 nucleotides read TGTGCCAGCAGTTTATTCCTCTCGGGGGGGGCTCAGCCCCAGCATTTT. It specifies CASSLFLSGGAQPQHF.

Ten or more counts support this clonotype. J is TRBJ1-2 and V is TRBV12-3 or TRBV12-4, with 9 bases aligning to TRBD1. The V and J ends lost 3 bases and 0 bases, in that order; junction bases with no gene match: 5. CDR3 length: 16 residues. Here the CDR3 DNA reads TGTGCCAGCAGTTTCCGGACAGGGGTCTCTAACTATGGCTACACCTTC. Its translation: CASSFRTGVSNYGYTF.

Comments on this clonotype: A much larger clone sits a single nucleotide away, making a read error possible. The V call is TRBV2, the J call TRBJ2-6, with a weak D call TRBD2 (5 bases). CDR1 and CDR2 (germline): SNHLY, FYNNEI. There are 16 residues in the CDR3. Trimming took 3 bases from V and 2 from J, leaving 11 bases between them. The CDR3 nucleotides are TGTGCCAGCAGTGAGGATGAGGGTGCTGGGGCCAACGTCCTGACTTTC. Its translation is CASSEDEGAGANVLTF.

The J gene is TRBJ2-5, the V gene TRBV4-1; 9 positions agree with TRBD1. Unmatched junction bases numbered 10, after V lost 3 bases and J lost 2 bases. The germline V gene has CDR1 MGHRA and CDR2 YSYEKL. The CDR3 is 17 residues long. The DNA for the CDR3 is TGCGCCAGCAGCCAGGGGAAGAAGACAGGGGGGCAAGAGACCCAGTACTTC. This codes for CASSQGKKTGGQETQYF.

This clonotype has ten or more counts. The chain joins TRBV7-6 to TRBJ1-6; no firm D call. This CDR3 is built from 12 residues. Germline assignment: CDR1 SGHVS and CDR2 FNYEAQ. The V end was cut by 3 bases, the J end by 7 bases, with 4 bases between. The CDR3 region has the DNA TGTGCCAGCAGCTTCCCCAATTCACCCCTCCACTTT. Protein sequence: CASSFPNSPLHF.

Notes on this clonotype: A much larger clonotype is one base distant, so this may be a read error. This rearrangement joins TRBV2 to TRBJ2-7, with a weak D call TRBD2 (7 bases). Germline V lookup: CDR1 SNHLY, CDR2 FYNNEI. Trimming stripped 6 bases from V and 2 bases from J, with 17 bases between. This CDR3 is built from 15 residues. The CDR3 coding sequence is TGTGCCAGCAGGTGGGAGGGGGGCTCCACCTACGAGCAGTACTTC. Translated: CASRWEGGSTYEQYF.

This clonotype was found many times. The CDR3 DNA follows: TGTGCCAGCAGCCCCAGAATCATGGAGCGCCATCAGCCCCAGCATTTT. It is translated as CASSPRIMERHQPQHF. The chain links TRBV9 to TRBJ1-5; D uncertain. V lost 4 bases, J lost 5 bases, and 19 bases lay in between. Germline V lookup: CDR1 SGDLS, CDR2 YYNGEE. The CDR3 runs 16 residues.

This clonotype has ten or more counts. This rearrangement joins TRBV27 to TRBJ2-7; D call uncertain. Trimming shortened V by 3 bases and J by 0 bases, and 6 bases separated the two germline ends. Germline lookup yields CDR1 MNHEY and CDR2 SMNVEV (reference sequence). The CDR3 runs 13 residues. This chain's CDR3 is CASSLHSSYEQYF. The CDR3, as DNA: TGTGCCAGCAGTTTGCACAGCTCCTACGAGCAGTACTTC.

In this sample, this clonotype turned up once. This chain connects TRBV28 to TRBJ1-2; 9 positions agree with TRBD1. Trimming cost V 6 bases and J 4 bases; bases outside gene matches: 12. The length of the CDR3 is 16 residues. The V gene's germline CDR1 is MDHEN and CDR2 SYDVKM. The CDR3, as DNA: TGTGCCAGCAGCTTTGATACAGGGGGCACCCTCTATGGCTACACCTTC. This encodes CASSFDTGGTLYGYTF.

This sequence joins TRBV28 and TRBJ2-7, with D maybe TRBD1 (6 bases). The CDR3 contains 15 residues. Germline V gives CDR1 MDHEN, CDR2 SYDVKM. Trimming stripped 4 bases from V and 0 bases from J, with 13 bases between. CDR3 nucleotides: TGTGCCAGCAGTTCCCTGGACAGTAGCTCCTACGAGCAGTACTTC. Translating gives CASSSLDSSSYEQYF.

This clonotype was seen at least ten times. The V gene is TRBV6-1, the J gene TRBJ2-7; no reliable D call. Germline CDR1 reads MNHNS; CDR2 reads SASEGT. The CDR3 contains 11 residues. Trimming removed 5 bases at V and 4 bases at J, with 6 bases between. CDR3 in amino acids: CASSTAYEQYF. The CDR3 nucleotides read TGTGCCAGCAGTACCGCTTACGAGCAGTACTTC.

This clonotype was seen repeatedly, ten times or more. The chain uses TRBV15 and TRBJ1-5; D gene uncertain. The germline V gene has CDR1 LNHNV and CDR2 YYDKDF (reference sequence). This CDR3 contains 15 residues. With 0 bases removed from V and 5 bases from J, the gap between germline ends came to 11 bases. The CDR3 nucleotides are TGTGCCACCAGCAGAGAAGCGGGATTCGATCAGCCCCAGCATTTT. Encoded protein: CATSREAGFDQPQHF.

At least ten counts were recorded for this clonotype. This chain links TRBV4-2 with TRBJ2-7, with D possibly called TRBD1 or TRBD2 (5 bases each). The V end was cut by 2 bases, the J end by 0 bases, with 20 bases between. CDR3 size: 18 residues. Germline V gives CDR1 LGHNA, CDR2 YNFKEQ. The CDR3 protein is CASSQFKDRDRRSYEQYF. Written as DNA, the CDR3 is TGTGCCAGCAGCCAATTCAAGGACCGGGACCGTCGCTCCTACGAGCAGTACTTC.

The chain has TRBV5-6 and TRBJ1-1; no firm D call. Between the trimmed V and J ends, which lost 1 base and 8 bases, there was a span of 6 bases. Germline V lookup: CDR1 SGHDT, CDR2 YYEEEE. This CDR3 has 11 residues. The CDR3 loop reads CASSLSQEAFF. In nucleotides, the CDR3 is TGTGCCAGCAGCTTGTCACAGGAAGCTTTCTTT. Based on the CDR3 plus reference TRBV5-6 and TRBJ1-1, the full variable domain is DAGVTQSPTHLIKTRGQQVTLRCSPKSGHDTVSWYQQALGQGPQFIFQYYEEEERQRGNFPDRFSGHQFPNYSSELNVNALLLGDSALYLCASSLSQEAFFGQGTRLTVV.

The sample holds many counts of this clonotype. J is TRBJ2-2 and V is TRBV12-3 or TRBV12-4; D is tentatively TRBD1 or TRBD2 (5 bases each). V was pared by 0 bases and J by 8 bases, with 7 bases between. The CDR3 runs 13 residues. The CDR3 spells CASSLARGGELFF. Here the CDR3 DNA reads TGTGCCAGCAGTTTAGCGAGGGGAGGGGAGCTGTTTTTT.

At least ten counts were recorded for this clonotype. The rearrangement links TRBV6-1 to TRBJ2-5, with D uncertain. The germline CDR1 and CDR2 sequences are MNHNS and SASEGT. CDR3 length: 11 residues. V was clipped by 6 bases and J by 5 bases, with 7 bases between them. The CDR3: CASSPWETQYF. The CDR3 nucleotides are TGTGCCAGCAGCCCTTGGGAGACCCAGTACTTC.

There are many counts of this clonotype. The gene calls are TRBV29-1 and TRBJ1-2; D is possibly TRBD1 (6 bases). Trimming took 4 bases from V and 8 from J, leaving 17 bases between them. CDR3 size: 13 residues. Germline values: CDR1 SQVTM, CDR2 ANQGSEA. CDR3 bases: TGCAGCGTTGTGGTCGGGGGGGCAGACGGCTACACCTTC. It yields the protein CSVVVGGADGYTF.

This clonotype was seen repeatedly, ten times or more. The V gene is TRBV30, the J gene TRBJ2-7, with 7 bases aligning to TRBD2. CDR1 is GTSNPN and CDR2 is SVGIG in the germline V gene (reference sequence). The CDR3 is made up of 13 amino acids. V lost 0 bases, J lost 7 bases, and 6 bases stayed unmatched. The DNA for the CDR3 is TGTGCCTGGAGTGTAGGCGGGAGTAAAGAGCAGTACTTC. This translates into CAWSVGGSKEQYF.

This clonotype has just one count. This chain connects TRBV27 to TRBJ1-2; D ambiguous. Trimming shortened V by 8 bases and J by 5 bases, and 12 bases separated the two germline ends. Germline CDR1 and CDR2: MNHEY and SMNVEV (reference sequence). CDR3 size: 12 residues. CDR3 nucleotide sequence: TGTGCCAGCGGCACTACGAAATATGGCTACACCTTC. Its protein is CASGTTKYGYTF.